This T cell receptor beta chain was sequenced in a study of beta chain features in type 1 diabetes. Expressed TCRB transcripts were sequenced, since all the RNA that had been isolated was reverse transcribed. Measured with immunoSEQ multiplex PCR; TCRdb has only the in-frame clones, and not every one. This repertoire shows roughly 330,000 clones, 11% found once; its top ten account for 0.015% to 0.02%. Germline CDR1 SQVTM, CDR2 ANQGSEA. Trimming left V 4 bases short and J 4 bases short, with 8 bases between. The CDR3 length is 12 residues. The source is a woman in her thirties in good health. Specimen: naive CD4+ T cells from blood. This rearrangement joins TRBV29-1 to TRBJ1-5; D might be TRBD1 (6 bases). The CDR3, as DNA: TGCAGCGTTGCTACAGGGAATCAGCCCCAGCATTTT. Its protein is CSVATGNQPQHF.